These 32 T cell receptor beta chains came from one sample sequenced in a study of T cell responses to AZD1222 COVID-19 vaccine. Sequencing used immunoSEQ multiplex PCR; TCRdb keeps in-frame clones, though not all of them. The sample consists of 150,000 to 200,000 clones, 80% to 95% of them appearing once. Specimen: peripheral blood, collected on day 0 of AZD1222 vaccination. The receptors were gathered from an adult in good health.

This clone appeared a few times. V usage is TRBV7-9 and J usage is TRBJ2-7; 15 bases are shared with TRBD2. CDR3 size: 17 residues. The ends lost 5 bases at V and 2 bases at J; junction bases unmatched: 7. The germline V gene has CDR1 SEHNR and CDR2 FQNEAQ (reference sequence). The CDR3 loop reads CASSRAGLAGGPYEQYF. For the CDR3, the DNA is TGTGCCAGCAGCCGAGCCGGACTAGCGGGAGGGCCCTACGAGCAGTACTTC.

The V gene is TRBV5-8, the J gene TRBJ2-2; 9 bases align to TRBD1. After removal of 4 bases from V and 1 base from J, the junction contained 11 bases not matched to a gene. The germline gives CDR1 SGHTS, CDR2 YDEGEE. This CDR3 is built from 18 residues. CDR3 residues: CASSDGYGTGMNTGELFF. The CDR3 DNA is TGTGCCAGCAGCGACGGTTACGGGACAGGGATGAACACCGGGGAGCTGTTTTTT.

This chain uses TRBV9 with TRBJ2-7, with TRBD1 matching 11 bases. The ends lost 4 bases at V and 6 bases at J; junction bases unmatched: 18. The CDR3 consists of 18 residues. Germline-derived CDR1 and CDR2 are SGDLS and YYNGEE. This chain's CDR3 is CASSRTGGAGLADSEQYF. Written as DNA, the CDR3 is TGTGCCAGCAGCCGGACAGGGGGCGCGGGACTAGCTGATAGCGAGCAGTACTTC. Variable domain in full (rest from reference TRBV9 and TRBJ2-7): DSGVTQTPKHLITATGQRVTLRCSPRSGDLSVYWYQQSLDQGLQFLIQYYNGEERAKGNILERFSAQQFPDLHSELNLSSLELGDSALYFCASSRTGGAGLADSEQYFGPGTRLTVT.

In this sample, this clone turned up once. The CDR3 reads CASSSQGDNSPLHF. In DNA, the CDR3 is TGTGCCAGCAGCTCTCAGGGGGATAATTCACCCCTCCACTTT. The rearrangement joins TRBV11-2 to TRBJ1-6; TRBD1 agrees at 7 bases. The germline V gene encodes CDR1 SGHAT and CDR2 FQNNGV. This CDR3 spans 14 amino acids. J was trimmed by 5 bases and V by 4 bases; bases with no gene match: 2.

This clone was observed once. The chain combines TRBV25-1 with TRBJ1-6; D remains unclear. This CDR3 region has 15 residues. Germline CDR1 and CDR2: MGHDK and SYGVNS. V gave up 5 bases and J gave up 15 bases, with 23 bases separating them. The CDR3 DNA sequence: TGTGCCAGCAGTAGCATAGGACCGCCGGCTTATTACCTCCACTTT. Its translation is CASSSIGPPAYYLHF.

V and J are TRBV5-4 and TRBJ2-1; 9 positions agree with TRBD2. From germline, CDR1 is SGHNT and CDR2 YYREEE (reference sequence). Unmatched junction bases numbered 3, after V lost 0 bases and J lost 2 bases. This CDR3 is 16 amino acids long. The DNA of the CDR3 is TGTGCCAGCAGCTTGGATAGCGGGGGCCCCTACAATGAGCAGTTCTTC. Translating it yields CASSLDSGGPYNEQFF.

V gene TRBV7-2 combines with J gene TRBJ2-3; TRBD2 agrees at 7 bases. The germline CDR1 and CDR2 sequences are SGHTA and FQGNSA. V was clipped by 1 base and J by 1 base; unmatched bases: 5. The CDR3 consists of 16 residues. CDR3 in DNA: TGTGCCAGCAGCTTAGTTGCGCTAGCGGGCACAGATACGCAGTATTTT. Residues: CASSLVALAGTDTQYF.

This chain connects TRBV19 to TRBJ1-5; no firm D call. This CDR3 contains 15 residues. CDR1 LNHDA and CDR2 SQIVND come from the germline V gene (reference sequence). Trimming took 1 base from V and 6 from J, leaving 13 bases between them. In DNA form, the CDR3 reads TGTGCCAGTAGTATAGGGCGCCAACTCGGTCAGCCCCAGCATTTT. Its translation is CASSIGRQLGQPQHF.

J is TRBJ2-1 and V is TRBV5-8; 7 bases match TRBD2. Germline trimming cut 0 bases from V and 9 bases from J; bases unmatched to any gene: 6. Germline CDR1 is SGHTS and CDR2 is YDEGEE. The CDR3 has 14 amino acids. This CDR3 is CASSLGTRVSEQFF. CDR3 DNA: TGTGCCAGCAGCTTGGGGACTAGGGTATCTGAGCAGTTCTTC.

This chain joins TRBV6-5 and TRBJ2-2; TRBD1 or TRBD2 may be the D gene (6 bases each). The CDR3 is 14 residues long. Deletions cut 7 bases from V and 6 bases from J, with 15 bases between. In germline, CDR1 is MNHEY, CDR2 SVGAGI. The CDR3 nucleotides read TGTGCCAGCATGGGGGGCGGGACACCCGGGGAGCTGTTTTTT. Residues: CASMGGGTPGELFF.

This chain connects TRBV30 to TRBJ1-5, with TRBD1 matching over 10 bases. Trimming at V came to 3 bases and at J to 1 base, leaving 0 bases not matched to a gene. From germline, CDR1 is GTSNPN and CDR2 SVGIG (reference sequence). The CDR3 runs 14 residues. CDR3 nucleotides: TGTGCCTGGAGGGGACAGGGGAGCAATCAGCCCCAGCATTTT. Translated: CAWRGQGSNQPQHF.

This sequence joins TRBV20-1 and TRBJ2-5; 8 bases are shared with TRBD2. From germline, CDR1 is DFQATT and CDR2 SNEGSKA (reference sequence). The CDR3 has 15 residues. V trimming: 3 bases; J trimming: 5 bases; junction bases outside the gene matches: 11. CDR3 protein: CSASPSGGPGETQYF. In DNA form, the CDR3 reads TGCAGTGCTAGTCCCAGCGGGGGACCTGGGGAGACCCAGTACTTC.

CDR3 in DNA: TGTGCCAGCAGTGAAGTTTCACGGTCAAATGAGCAGTTCTTC. It codes for CASSEVSRSNEQFF. The chain recombines TRBV6-1 with TRBJ2-1; D call uncertain. Germline CDR1 is MNHNS and CDR2 is SASEGT. Trimming left V 1 base short and J 7 bases short, with 11 bases between. The CDR3 is 14 residues long.

The CDR3 region has the DNA TGTGCCAGCAGCCGACAGGGGAATCAGCCCCAGCATTTT. Translated: CASSRQGNQPQHF. The chain links TRBV27 to TRBJ1-5; 8 positions agree with TRBD1. With V trimmed by 6 bases and J by 4 bases, 2 bases remained unmatched. This CDR3 spans 13 amino acids. CDR1 MNHEY and CDR2 SMNVEV come from the germline V gene (reference sequence).

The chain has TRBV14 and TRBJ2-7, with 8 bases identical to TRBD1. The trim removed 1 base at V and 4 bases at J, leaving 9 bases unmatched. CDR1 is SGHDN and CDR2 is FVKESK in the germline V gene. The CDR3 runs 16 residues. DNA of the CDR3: TGTGCCAGCAGCCAAGTGTCGGGGACAGGACGTTACGAGCAGTACTTC. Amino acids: CASSQVSGTGRYEQYF. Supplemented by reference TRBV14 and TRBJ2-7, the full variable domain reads EAGVTQFPSHSVIEKGQTVTLRCDPISGHDNLYWYRRVMGKEIKFLLHFVKESKQDESGMPNNRFLAERTGGTYSTLKVQPAELEDSGVYFCASSQVSGTGRYEQYFGPGTRLTVT.

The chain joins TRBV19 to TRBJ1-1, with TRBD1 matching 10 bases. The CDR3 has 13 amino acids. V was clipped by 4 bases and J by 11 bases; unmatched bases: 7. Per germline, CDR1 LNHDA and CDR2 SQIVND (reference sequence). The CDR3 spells CASSKGQGLQAFF. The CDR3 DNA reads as TGTGCCAGTAGTAAGGGACAGGGGCTCCAGGCTTTCTTT.

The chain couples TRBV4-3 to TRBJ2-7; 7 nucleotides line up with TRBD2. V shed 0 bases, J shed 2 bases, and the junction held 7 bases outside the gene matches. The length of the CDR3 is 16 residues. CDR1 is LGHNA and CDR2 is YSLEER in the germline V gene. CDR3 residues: CASSQDWASGPYEQYF. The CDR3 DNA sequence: TGCGCCAGCAGCCAAGATTGGGCTAGCGGACCCTACGAGCAGTACTTC.

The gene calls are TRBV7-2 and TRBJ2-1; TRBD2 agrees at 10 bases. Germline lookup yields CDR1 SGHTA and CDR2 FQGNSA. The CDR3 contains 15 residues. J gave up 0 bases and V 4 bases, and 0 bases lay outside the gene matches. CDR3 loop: CASSWTSGSYNEQFF. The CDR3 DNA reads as TGTGCCAGCAGCTGGACTAGCGGCTCCTACAATGAGCAGTTCTTC.

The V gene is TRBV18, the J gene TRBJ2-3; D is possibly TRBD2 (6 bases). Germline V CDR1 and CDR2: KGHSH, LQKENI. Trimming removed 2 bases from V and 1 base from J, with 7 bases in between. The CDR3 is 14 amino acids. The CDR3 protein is CASSPIAGTDTQYF. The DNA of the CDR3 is TGTGCCAGCTCACCAATAGCGGGCACAGATACGCAGTATTTT. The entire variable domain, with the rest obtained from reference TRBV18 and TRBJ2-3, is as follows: NAGVMQNPRHLVRRRGQEARLRCSPMKGHSHVYWYRQLPEEGLKFMVYLQKENIIDESGMPKERFSAEFPKEGPSILRIQQVVRGDSAAYFCASSPIAGTDTQYFGPGTRLTVL.

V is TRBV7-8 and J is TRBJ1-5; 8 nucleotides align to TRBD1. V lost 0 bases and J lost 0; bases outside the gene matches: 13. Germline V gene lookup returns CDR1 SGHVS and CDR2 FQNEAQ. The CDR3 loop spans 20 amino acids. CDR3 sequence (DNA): TGTGCCAGCAGCTTAGCGAGGAGGGGACAGGACCCCTATAGCAATCAGCCCCAGCATTTT. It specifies CASSLARRGQDPYSNQPQHF.

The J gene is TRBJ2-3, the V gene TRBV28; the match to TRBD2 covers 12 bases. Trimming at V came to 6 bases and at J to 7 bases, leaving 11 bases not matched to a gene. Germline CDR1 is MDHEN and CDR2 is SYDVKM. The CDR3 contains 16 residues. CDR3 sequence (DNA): TGTGCCAGCAGCCCACTAGCGGGAGGCCCCACGAATACGCAGTATTTT. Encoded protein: CASSPLAGGPTNTQYF.

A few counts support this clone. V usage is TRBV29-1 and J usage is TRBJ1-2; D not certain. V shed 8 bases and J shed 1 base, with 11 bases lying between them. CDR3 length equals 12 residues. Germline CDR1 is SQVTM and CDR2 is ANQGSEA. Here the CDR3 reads CSSDDLNYGYTF. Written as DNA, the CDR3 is TGCAGCTCTGATGACCTTAACTATGGCTACACCTTC.

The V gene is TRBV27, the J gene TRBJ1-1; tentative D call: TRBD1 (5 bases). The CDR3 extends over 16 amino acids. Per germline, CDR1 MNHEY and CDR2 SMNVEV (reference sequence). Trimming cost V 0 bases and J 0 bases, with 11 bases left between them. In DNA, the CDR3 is TGTGCCAGCAGTTTATCTGGGGGACTATTGAACACTGAAGCTTTCTTT. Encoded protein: CASSLSGGLLNTEAFF.

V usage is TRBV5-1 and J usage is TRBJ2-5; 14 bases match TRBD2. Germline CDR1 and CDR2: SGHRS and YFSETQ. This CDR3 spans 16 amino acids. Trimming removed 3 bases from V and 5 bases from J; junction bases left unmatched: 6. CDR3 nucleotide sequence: TGCGCCAGCAGCTCCGGACTAGCGGGGGGCCAGGAGACCCAGTACTTC. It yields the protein CASSSGLAGGQETQYF. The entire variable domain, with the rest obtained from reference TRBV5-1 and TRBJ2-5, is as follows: KAGVTQTPRYLIKTRGQQVTLSCSPISGHRSVSWYQQTPGQGLQFLFEYFSETQRNKGNFPGRFSGRQFSNSRSEMNVSTLELGDSALYLCASSSGLAGGQETQYFGPGTRLLVL.

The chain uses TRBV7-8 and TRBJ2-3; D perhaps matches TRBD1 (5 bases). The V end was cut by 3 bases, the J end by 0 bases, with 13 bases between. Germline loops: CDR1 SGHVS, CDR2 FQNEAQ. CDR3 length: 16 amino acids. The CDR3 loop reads CASSFQTAASTDTQYF. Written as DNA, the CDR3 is TGTGCCAGCAGCTTTCAGACAGCTGCTAGCACAGATACGCAGTATTTT.

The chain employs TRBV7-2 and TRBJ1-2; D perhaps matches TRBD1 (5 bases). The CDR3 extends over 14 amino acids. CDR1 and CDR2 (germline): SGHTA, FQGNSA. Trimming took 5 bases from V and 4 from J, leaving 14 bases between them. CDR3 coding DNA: TGTGCCAGCAGCCCGGGACGGAGTATCTATGGCTACACCTTC. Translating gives CASSPGRSIYGYTF.

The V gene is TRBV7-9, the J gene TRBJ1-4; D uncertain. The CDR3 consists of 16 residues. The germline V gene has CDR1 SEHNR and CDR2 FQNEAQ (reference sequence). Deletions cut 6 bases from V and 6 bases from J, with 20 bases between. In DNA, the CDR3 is TGTGCCAGCAGTTCCGGCGGAACAGCTCCCTATGAAAAACTGTTTTTT. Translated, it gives CASSSGGTAPYEKLFF.

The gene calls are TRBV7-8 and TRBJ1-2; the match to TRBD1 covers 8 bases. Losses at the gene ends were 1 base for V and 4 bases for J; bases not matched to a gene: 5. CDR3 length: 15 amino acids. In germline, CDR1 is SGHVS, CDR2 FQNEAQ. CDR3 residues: CASSLVGTGVYGYTF. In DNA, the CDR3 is TGTGCCAGCAGCTTAGTAGGGACAGGAGTCTATGGCTACACCTTC.

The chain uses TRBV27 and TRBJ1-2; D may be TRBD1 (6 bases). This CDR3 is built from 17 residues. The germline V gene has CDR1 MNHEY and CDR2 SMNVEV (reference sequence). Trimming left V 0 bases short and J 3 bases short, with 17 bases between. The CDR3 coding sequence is TGTGCCAGCAGTTTATCCGGACAGCTACTTAACTACTATGGCTACACCTTC. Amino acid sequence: CASSLSGQLLNYYGYTF.

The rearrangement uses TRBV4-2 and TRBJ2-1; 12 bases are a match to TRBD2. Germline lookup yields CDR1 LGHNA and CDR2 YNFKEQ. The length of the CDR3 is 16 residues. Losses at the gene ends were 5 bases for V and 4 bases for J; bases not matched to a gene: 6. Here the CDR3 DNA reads TGTGCCAGCAGCGCCTGGACTAGCGGGATTTACAATGAGCAGTTCTTC. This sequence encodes CASSAWTSGIYNEQFF.

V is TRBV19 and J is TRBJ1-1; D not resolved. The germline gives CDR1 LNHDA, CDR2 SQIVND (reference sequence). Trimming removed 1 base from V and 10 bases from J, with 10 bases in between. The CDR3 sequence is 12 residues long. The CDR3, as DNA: TGTGCCAGTAGTATAGTCGGCCGTGGAGCTTTCTTT. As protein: CASSIVGRGAFF.

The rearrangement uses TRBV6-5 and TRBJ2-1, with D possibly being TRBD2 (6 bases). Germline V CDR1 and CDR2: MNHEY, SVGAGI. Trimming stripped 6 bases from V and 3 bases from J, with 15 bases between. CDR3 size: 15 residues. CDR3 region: CASRPGVVDYNEQFF. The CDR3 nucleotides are TGTGCCAGCAGGCCGGGGGTGGTAGACTACAATGAGCAGTTCTTC.